The 4 T cell receptor beta chains given below trace back to one sample, sequenced in a study of metastatic and nonmetastatic thyroid tumors. Every patient was untreated before thyroid surgery. TCRdb re-called the PCR reads via MiXCR. This table holds approximately 31,000 clones, roughly 29% found once. Specimen: blood. These receptors originate from a female donor with papillary thyroid cancer or a benign thyroid nodule (not recorded which). Some clones in this sample may be carry-over from other donors' samples.

The V and J genes are TRBV20-1 and TRBJ2-7, with 10 positions matching TRBD1. There are 15 residues in the CDR3. Losses at the gene ends were 4 bases for V and 6 bases for J; bases not matched to a gene: 12. Germline V gene lookup returns CDR1 DFQATT and CDR2 SNEGSKA (reference sequence). The CDR3 protein is CSANQLSRTGGEQYF. CDR3 in DNA: TGCAGTGCTAACCAGCTATCCAGGACAGGGGGCGAGCAGTACTTC.

This clone is medium-sized (0.01 to 0.1%) by share. The J gene is TRBJ2-3, the V gene TRBV2; 7 nucleotides line up with TRBD2. Germline V lookup: CDR1 SNHLY, CDR2 FYNNEI. This CDR3 is built from 14 residues. V shed 8 bases and J 2 bases; nucleotides not matched to a gene: 7. CDR3 nucleotide sequence: TGTGCCAGCTCAATAGGACTAGACACAGATACGCAGTATTTT. Translation gives CASSIGLDTDTQYF.

The CDR3, as DNA: TGCGCCAGCAGCCAACCGGACAGGGGACACACTGAAGCTTTCTTT. Protein sequence: CASSQPDRGHTEAFF. The chain has TRBV4-1 and TRBJ1-1; TRBD1 aligns across 9 bases. CDR1 and CDR2 from the germline V gene are MGHRA and YSYEKL. The CDR3 runs to 15 residues. V was clipped by 2 bases and J by 3 bases; unmatched bases: 4.

This sequence joins TRBV6-1 and TRBJ2-2; D ambiguous. The ends were cut back, 6 bases at V and 6 bases at J, with 5 bases in the middle. Germline V lookup: CDR1 MNHNS, CDR2 SASEGT. CDR3 length equals 11 residues. In nucleotides, the CDR3 is TGTGCCAGCAGACAATCCGGGGAGCTGTTTTTT. Amino acids: CASRQSGELFF.